This T cell receptor beta chain originates from a study of glioma-infiltrating T cells after dendritic cell vaccination. The immunoSEQ assay amplified TCRB CDR3 from up to about 2 ug DNA. Amplification used 60 V beta primers and 13 J beta primers. Sequenced by immunoSEQ multiplex PCR; TCRdb stores in-frame clones only, minus some. In the table there are tens of thousands of clones, around 83% of which are singletons. The time point was: after dendritic cell vaccination, including at tumor progression/relapse. Fresh-frozen tumor tissue and more than two years of survival data were available for all. None of the glioblastoma patients had an isocitrate dehydrogenase mutation. The TCR sequence derives from a human donor with glioblastoma. The source material was blood, sampled after dendritic cell vaccination.

The CDR3 protein is CASSEDSLNEKLFF. CDR3 DNA sequence: TGTGCCAGCAGCGAGGACAGCCTTAATGAAAAACTGTTTTTT. The genes are TRBV9 and TRBJ1-4, with a weak D call TRBD1 (6 bases). CDR1 is SGDLS and CDR2 is YYNGEE in the germline V gene. The V end lost 3 bases, the J end lost 4 bases, and 10 bases lay between the germline ends. The CDR3 extends over 14 amino acids.